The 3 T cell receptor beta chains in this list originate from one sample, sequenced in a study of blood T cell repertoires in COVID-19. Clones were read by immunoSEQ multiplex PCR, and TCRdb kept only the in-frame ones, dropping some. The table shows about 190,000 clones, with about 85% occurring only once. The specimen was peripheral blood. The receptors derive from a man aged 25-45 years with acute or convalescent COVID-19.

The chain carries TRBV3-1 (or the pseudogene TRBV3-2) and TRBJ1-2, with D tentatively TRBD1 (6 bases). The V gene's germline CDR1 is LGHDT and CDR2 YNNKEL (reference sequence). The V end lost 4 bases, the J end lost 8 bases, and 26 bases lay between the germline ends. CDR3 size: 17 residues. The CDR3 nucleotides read TGTGCCAGCAGCCTTCAAAGCTCAGGGGAAAGGGTGCAAGGCTACACCTTC. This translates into CASSLQSSGERVQGYTF.

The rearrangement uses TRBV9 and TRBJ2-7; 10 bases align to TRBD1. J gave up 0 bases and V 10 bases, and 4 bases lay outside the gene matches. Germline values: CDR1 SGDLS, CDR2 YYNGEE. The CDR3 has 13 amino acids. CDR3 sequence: CAGRTGGSYEQYF. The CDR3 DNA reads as TGTGCCGGCCGGACAGGGGGCTCCTACGAGCAGTACTTC.

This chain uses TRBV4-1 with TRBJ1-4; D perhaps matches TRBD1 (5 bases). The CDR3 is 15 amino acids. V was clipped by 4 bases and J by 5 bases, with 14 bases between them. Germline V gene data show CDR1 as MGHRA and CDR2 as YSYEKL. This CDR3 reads CASSLQQDPNEKLFF. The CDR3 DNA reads TGCGCCAGCAGCCTACAACAGGACCCAAATGAAAAACTGTTTTTT.